The TCR beta chain described here comes from a study of human T cells and chemical hapten exposure. Overall study context: There were per-sample TCR yield variations, arising mainly from small pooled library volume differences.

The time point here: patch test 1, 2 weeks after DPC sensitization. As for treatment: therapeutic diphenylcyclopropenone sensitization with weekly scalp DPC. This clonotype appeared a few times. Its antigen is unknown. TCRdb reprocessed the RACE reads via MiXCR and lists one record per CDR3 protein. The sample lists 150,000 to 200,000 distinct CDR3 sequences, about 20% occurring once. Study conclusions and caveats: Among TCRs, those above 1 in 1000 frequency were unaffected by DPC sensitization.

The receptor comes from a woman between 45 and 65 years old with alopecia areata. Some clones in this sample may be carry-over from other donors' samples. The source material was whole blood, sampled in connection with sensitization to the hapten diphenylcyclopropenone (DPC).

The CDR3 DNA reads TGTGCCAGCAGCGCCGGGACTAGCGGATCCTACGAGCAGTACTTC. This gives the protein CASSAGTSGSYEQYF. The chain combines TRBV7-8 with TRBJ2-7; the match to TRBD2 covers 11 bases. This CDR3 region has 15 residues. Trimming at V came to 5 bases and at J to 1 base, leaving 4 bases not matched to a gene. Germline V CDR1 and CDR2: SGHVS, FQNEAQ.